The T cell receptor (beta chain) under discussion was sequenced for a study of blood T cell repertoires in COVID-19. Overall study context: Acute and convalescent COVID-19 specimens originated in the United States, Italy and Spain. The cDNA or gDNA used as material had been derived from T cells, B-cell-depleted T cells, or PBMCs.

TCRdb's copy holds only in-frame clones and misses some; the assay was immunoSEQ multiplex PCR. The sample has about 160,000 clones; about 80% are singletons. V was shortened by 1 base and J by 5 bases, with 9 bases between the two germline ends. Germline-derived CDR1 and CDR2 are LNHDA and SQIVND (reference sequence). The CDR3 loop spans 13 amino acids. The chain couples TRBV19 to TRBJ2-7, with no clear D. Material: peripheral blood. This clonotype originated in a man in his 70s who had recovered from COVID-19. CDR3 sequence (DNA): TGTGCCAGTAGTATAGGTTCATCGGACGAGCAGTACTTC. It translates to CASSIGSSDEQYF.